This T cell receptor (beta chain) was recovered during a study of circulating CD8 cells and anti-PD-1 response in melanoma. The overall study: Six of 13 patients had prior targeted therapy or immunotherapy; seven did not. Non-responders showed stable or progressive disease; responders showed complete or partial response.

In this sample, this clonotype is medium-sized. As yet, its antigen is unknown. Each library started from roughly 15 ng of total RNA using the QIAseq Immune Repertoire TCR panel. Using its own MiXCR run on the reads, TCRdb lists one record per CDR3 protein. The sample holds hundreds of distinct CDR3 sequences, roughly 7.4% seen once. The CDR3 runs to 17 residues. The V end was cut by 3 bases, the J end by 2 bases, with 20 bases between. The germline CDR1 and CDR2 sequences are SGHTA and FQGNSA. Overall study results and limits: Peptide assays on expanded sorted subsets replaced tumor-based reactivity testing.

Sorting of live CD3+CD8+TCRalphabeta+ cells by PD-1 and/or TIGIT gave four subsets. Specimen: CD8+ T cells from PBMCs, collected at baseline or after one month of anti-PD-1 therapy (not recorded which). This rearrangement joins TRBV7-2 to TRBJ2-7, with a weak D call TRBD1 (5 bases). The TCR was taken from a human donor with melanoma. Here the CDR3 DNA reads TGTGCCAGCAGCTTGGAAGGTCTGGAGACAGTGGCCTACGAGCAGTACTTC. The encoded protein is CASSLEGLETVAYEQYF.